A single sample gave rise to the 14 T cell receptor beta chains below, sequenced in a study of shared clonotypes between healthy human individuals. The table came from immunoSEQ multiplex PCR; TCRdb's copy has only in-frame clones and leaves some out. The table has about 120,000 clones, 68% seen once; the top ten hold roughly a quarter. The sample taken for sequencing was memory CD8+ T cells sorted from blood. Regarding subset: CD45RO+ cells pooled with CCR7-negative TemRA cells. These receptors all come from a woman in her 30s in good health.

The gene calls are TRBV5-1 and TRBJ2-5; 11 nucleotides agree with TRBD2. With 0 bases clipped from V and 5 bases from J, the junction kept 15 bases outside the gene matches. From germline, CDR1 is SGHRS and CDR2 YFSETQ. The CDR3 has 19 amino acids. CDR3 region: CASSLVEGLAGGVGETQYF. In DNA, the CDR3 is TGCGCCAGCAGCTTGGTGGAAGGCCTAGCGGGAGGTGTCGGTGAGACCCAGTACTTC.

As to this clone: The same CDR3 also results from other DNA sequences found in this sample. The chain links TRBV28 to TRBJ2-7; D is undetermined. The ends were cut back, 2 bases at V and 1 base at J, with 12 bases in the middle. This CDR3 is built from 15 residues. The germline CDR1 and CDR2 sequences are MDHEN and SYDVKM. The CDR3 reads CASSLSLASSYEQYF. For the CDR3, the DNA is TGTGCCAGCAGTTTAAGCCTTGCCAGTTCCTACGAGCAGTACTTC.

In this sample, this clone turned up once. The J gene is TRBJ1-2, the V gene TRBV6-4; weak D call: TRBD1 (5 bases). The CDR3 has 14 residues. The germline CDR1 and CDR2 sequences are MRHNA and SNTAGT. V was clipped by 3 bases and J by 7 bases, with 15 bases between them. In DNA, the CDR3 is TGTGCCAGCAGTGAGGGGGGTGAACAAGGTGGCTACACCTTC. Translating gives CASSEGGEQGGYTF.

The chain uses TRBV11-2 and TRBJ2-2; D unclear. The CDR3 length is 14 residues. Deletions cut 0 bases from V and 8 bases from J, with 10 bases between. In germline, CDR1 is SGHAT, CDR2 FQNNGV. CDR3 DNA: TGTGCCAGCAGCTTAGATTTCTTCGCGGGGGAGCTGTTTTTT. Its protein product is CASSLDFFAGELFF.

This chain links TRBV5-1 with TRBJ2-1; no clear D gene. Germline V gene data show CDR1 as SGHRS and CDR2 as YFSETQ. The CDR3 is made up of 15 amino acids. Trimming left V 0 bases short and J 6 bases short, with 13 bases between. The CDR3 sequence is CASSLGPGEANEQFF. The CDR3 DNA is TGCGCCAGCAGCTTGGGGCCGGGCGAGGCCAATGAGCAGTTCTTC. The whole variable domain, remainder taken from reference TRBV5-1 and TRBJ2-1, is KAGVTQTPRYLIKTRGQQVTLSCSPISGHRSVSWYQQTPGQGLQFLFEYFSETQRNKGNFPGRFSGRQFSNSRSEMNVSTLELGDSALYLCASSLGPGEANEQFFGPGTRLTVL.

The sample holds one count of this clone. The V and J genes are TRBV28 and TRBJ2-7; no clear D. CDR1 MDHEN and CDR2 SYDVKM come from the germline V gene. V lost 5 bases and J lost 5, with 10 bases in between. CDR3 length: 12 residues. CDR3 nucleotides: TGTGCCAGCAGTGGGTCGAGAGACGAGCAGTACTTC. Amino acid sequence: CASSGSRDEQYF.

This chain uses TRBV2 with TRBJ2-7; a possible D gene is TRBD2 (6 bases). Germline V gene lookup returns CDR1 SNHLY and CDR2 FYNNEI. V lost 6 bases, J lost 4 bases, and 19 bases lay in between. The CDR3 loop spans 15 amino acids. CDR3 region: CASRSGGGIVYEQYF. The DNA of the CDR3 is TGTGCCAGCAGGTCCGGTGGAGGGATCGTGTACGAGCAGTACTTC.

In its sample, this clone was seen many times. J is TRBJ2-1 and V is TRBV5-1; the match to TRBD2 covers 13 bases. V lost 10 bases, J lost 2 bases, and 18 bases stayed unmatched. This CDR3 is 19 amino acids long. The germline V gene has CDR1 SGHRS and CDR2 YFSETQ. CDR3 loop: CASYSGATSGRATYNEQFF. CDR3 in DNA: TGCGCCTCCTACTCTGGGGCCACTAGCGGGAGGGCGACCTACAATGAGCAGTTCTTC.

J is TRBJ2-5 and V is TRBV15, with TRBD2 matching over 7 bases. Looked up from germline, CDR1 is LNHNV and CDR2 is YYDKDF (reference sequence). The length of the CDR3 is 16 residues. V shed 0 bases, J shed 4 bases, and the junction held 8 bases outside the gene matches. The CDR3 DNA follows: TGTGCCACCAGCAGAGAGTGGGGGGGTAACAGAGAGACCCAGTACTTC. The encoded protein is CATSREWGGNRETQYF.

V gene TRBV23-1 combines with J gene TRBJ1-4; 7 bases are shared with TRBD1. TRBV23-1 is an open reading frame whose function is uncertain. This CDR3 comprises 16 residues. Losses at the gene ends were 0 bases for V and 3 bases for J; bases not matched to a gene: 4. The CDR3 nucleotides are TGCGCCAGCAGTCAATCTAAGACAGGGCCTAATGAAAAACTGTTTTTT. Amino acid sequence: CASSQSKTGPNEKLFF.

This chain links TRBV5-8 with TRBJ2-1; 13 bases match TRBD2. The J segment lost 10 bases and the V segment lost 2 bases, leaving 6 bases of the junction unmatched. Looked up from germline, CDR1 is SGHTS and CDR2 is YDEGEE. The CDR3 extends over 15 amino acids. CDR3 nucleotide sequence: TGTGCCAGCAGCTTAGGACTAGCGGGAGTAAAGGAGCAGTTCTTC. Translation: CASSLGLAGVKEQFF.

V and J are TRBV28 and TRBJ2-7; TRBD2 matches at 8 bases. Germline V gives CDR1 MDHEN, CDR2 SYDVKM. Losses at the gene ends were 3 bases for V and 1 base for J; bases not matched to a gene: 2. This CDR3 is 14 amino acids long. CDR3 in amino acids: CASSFGGGSYEQYF. For the CDR3, the DNA is TGTGCCAGCAGTTTCGGGGGGGGTTCCTACGAGCAGTACTTC.

The V gene is TRBV5-1, the J gene TRBJ2-1, with 10 bases that match TRBD1. From germline, CDR1 is SGHRS and CDR2 YFSETQ. J was trimmed by 3 bases and V by 3 bases; bases with no gene match: 0. The CDR3 covers 14 residues. CDR3 coding DNA: TGCGCCAGCAGCTGGACAGGGGGCTACAATGAGCAGTTCTTC. It specifies CASSWTGGYNEQFF.

The rearrangement uses TRBV5-4 and TRBJ1-1; D is unclear. The CDR3 loop spans 12 amino acids. In germline, CDR1 is SGHNT, CDR2 YYREEE (reference sequence). Trimming left V 2 bases short and J 10 bases short, with 12 bases between. The CDR3 DNA reads as TGTGCCAGCAGCTTAATTCCCGGCATAGCTTTCTTT. Residues: CASSLIPGIAFF.